The rows below give T cell receptor beta chains drawn from one sample of a study of memory CD4+ T cells and cytomegalovirus serostatus. Sequencing used immunoSEQ multiplex PCR; TCRdb keeps in-frame clones, though not all of them. The data show 45,000 to 65,000 clones, roughly 80% seen once. Specimen: memory CD4+ T cells from blood. These receptors were collected from an adult in good health and CMV-seronegative. The CDR3 runs from the conserved cysteine through the conserved F or W. D genes are given only for firm matches. A row's size may be missing; if present it is once, few, many or a size class.

j_gene: TRBJ1-2
v_gene: TRBV6-5
abundance: medium-sized
d_gene: NA
CDR3aa: CASSTGYGYTF
CDR3nt: TGTGCCAGCAGTACAGGGTATGGCTACACCTTC

j_gene: TRBJ1-6
v_gene: TRBV9
abundance: NA
d_gene: TRBD1
CDR3aa: CASSPRTGYASPLHF
CDR3nt: TGTGCCAGCAGCCCACGGACAGGTTATGCTTCACCCCTCCACTTT

j_gene: TRBJ1-1
v_gene: TRBV4-1
abundance: NA
d_gene: NA
CDR3aa: CASSPSGQSTNTEAFF
CDR3nt: TGCGCCAGCAGCCCCTCAGGACAGTCGACGAACACTGAAGCTTTCTTT

j_gene: TRBJ1-2
v_gene: TRBV5-6
abundance: few
d_gene: NA
CDR3aa: CASSGAGAQYGYTF
CDR3nt: TGTGCCAGCAGCGGAGCGGGGGCGCAATATGGCTACACCTTC

j_gene: TRBJ1-1
v_gene: TRBV7-9
abundance: NA
d_gene: NA
CDR3aa: CASSPRGNTEAFF
CDR3nt: TGTGCCAGCAGCCCAAGGGGGAACACTGAAGCTTTCTTT

j_gene: TRBJ1-2
v_gene: TRBV13
abundance: NA
d_gene: NA
CDR3aa: CASSLGRQASYGYTF
CDR3nt: TGTGCCAGCAGCTTAGGGAGACAGGCCTCCTATGGCTACACCTTC

j_gene: TRBJ2-7
v_gene: TRBV29-1
abundance: NA
d_gene: NA
CDR3aa: CSATAGLRDYEQYF
CDR3nt: TGCAGCGCGACTGCGGGACTGAGAGACTACGAGCAGTACTTC

j_gene: TRBJ2-7
v_gene: TRBV7-2
abundance: NA
d_gene: TRBD2
CDR3aa: CASRSSGGVYEQYF
CDR3nt: TGTGCCAGCAGGTCTAGCGGGGGAGTATACGAGCAGTACTTC

j_gene: TRBJ2-3
v_gene: TRBV2
abundance: NA
d_gene: NA
CDR3aa: CAYTPLRRTDTQYF
CDR3nt: TGTGCCTACACCCCCCTAAGACGCACAGATACGCAGTATTTT

j_gene: TRBJ1-2
v_gene: TRBV6-5
abundance: NA
d_gene: TRBD1
CDR3aa: CATISDRINYGYTF
CDR3nt: TGTGCCACCATATCGGACAGGATTAACTATGGCTACACCTTC

j_gene: TRBJ2-7
v_gene: TRBV5-1
abundance: NA
d_gene: NA
CDR3aa: CASSRDGNYEQYF
CDR3nt: TGCGCCAGCAGCCGGGACGGCAACTACGAGCAGTACTTC

j_gene: TRBJ1-1
v_gene: TRBV6-5
abundance: few
d_gene: NA
CDR3aa: CASSYRHSNTEAFF
CDR3nt: TGTGCCAGCAGTTATAGACACTCTAACACTGAAGCTTTCTTT

j_gene: TRBJ2-5
v_gene: TRBV18
abundance: NA
d_gene: NA
CDR3aa: CASSPLTGQETQYF
CDR3nt: TGTGCCAGCTCACCTCTCACAGGGCAAGAGACCCAGTACTTC

j_gene: TRBJ1-1
v_gene: TRBV19
abundance: few
d_gene: TRBD1
CDR3aa: CASSPRPTGDTEAFF
CDR3nt: TGTGCCAGTAGTCCCCGCCCGACAGGGGACACTGAAGCTTTCTTT

j_gene: TRBJ2-7
v_gene: TRBV10-3
abundance: once
d_gene: NA
CDR3aa: CAISEKASYEQYF
CDR3nt: TGTGCCATCAGTGAAAAGGCCAGCTACGAGCAGTACTTC

j_gene: TRBJ2-3
v_gene: TRBV4-2
abundance: NA
d_gene: NA
CDR3aa: CASSYSAWGATDTQYF
CDR3nt: TGTGCCAGCAGCTACTCGGCTTGGGGGGCCACAGATACGCAGTATTTT

j_gene: TRBJ2-4
v_gene: TRBV5-1
abundance: NA
d_gene: TRBD1
CDR3aa: CASSSTGGVGNIQYF
CDR3nt: TGCGCCAGCAGCTCAACAGGGGGCGTCGGGAACATTCAGTACTTC

j_gene: TRBJ2-1
v_gene: TRBV11-3
abundance: few
d_gene: NA
CDR3aa: CASSLDSGSYNEQFF
CDR3nt: TGTGCCAGCAGCCTCGACAGCGGCTCCTACAATGAGCAGTTCTTC

j_gene: TRBJ1-5
v_gene: TRBV7-2
abundance: NA
d_gene: NA
CDR3aa: CASSLWGPQPQHF
CDR3nt: TGTGCCAGCAGCCTCTGGGGGCCTCAGCCCCAGCATTTT

j_gene: TRBJ2-1
v_gene: TRBV11-2
abundance: NA
d_gene: TRBD1
CDR3aa: CASSSIQGQYNEQFF
CDR3nt: TGTGCCAGCAGCTCCATACAGGGGCAGTACAATGAGCAGTTCTTC

j_gene: TRBJ2-4
v_gene: TRBV5-4
abundance: NA
d_gene: TRBD1
CDR3aa: CASKDRGRDIQYF
CDR3nt: TGTGCCAGCAAGGACAGGGGGAGGGACATTCAGTACTTC

j_gene: TRBJ2-5
v_gene: TRBV6-5
abundance: NA
d_gene: NA
CDR3aa: CAISDGSVGETQYF
CDR3nt: TGTGCCATCAGTGATGGCTCCGTCGGTGAGACCCAGTACTTC

j_gene: TRBJ1-6
v_gene: TRBV7-2
abundance: NA
d_gene: NA
CDR3aa: CAGQRAGDNSPLHF
CDR3nt: TGTGCCGGCCAAAGGGCGGGGGACAATTCACCCCTCCACTTT

j_gene: TRBJ2-2
v_gene: TRBV5-4
abundance: NA
d_gene: TRBD1
CDR3aa: CASSSDRGKTGELFF
CDR3nt: TGTGCCAGCAGCTCGGACAGGGGAAAAACCGGGGAGCTGTTTTTT

j_gene: TRBJ2-4
v_gene: TRBV9
abundance: NA
d_gene: NA
CDR3aa: CASSVTGQGKAKNIQYF
CDR3nt: TGTGCCAGCAGCGTAACCGGCCAGGGGAAGGCCAAAAACATTCAGTACTTC

j_gene: TRBJ2-7
v_gene: TRBV27
abundance: NA
d_gene: TRBD1
CDR3aa: CASSLAPGGQAGEQYF
CDR3nt: TGTGCCAGCAGTTTGGCCCCCGGGGGACAGGCGGGGGAGCAGTACTTC

j_gene: TRBJ2-1
v_gene: TRBV5-1
abundance: few
d_gene: TRBD2
CDR3aa: CASSSAKTSGRYNEQFF
CDR3nt: TGCGCCAGCAGCTCCGCCAAAACTAGCGGGAGGTACAATGAGCAGTTCTTC

j_gene: TRBJ1-2
v_gene: TRBV29-1
abundance: NA
d_gene: TRBD1
CDR3aa: CSAQGDRGNYGYTF
CDR3nt: TGCAGCGCCCAGGGGGACAGGGGGAACTATGGCTACACCTTC

j_gene: TRBJ2-3
v_gene: TRBV5-1
abundance: once
d_gene: NA
CDR3aa: CASSLAQGTDTQYF
CDR3nt: TGCGCCAGCAGCTTGGCCCAGGGCACAGATACGCAGTATTTT